The clone carrying this T cell receptor beta chain came up once. Its antigen is not identified. This record belongs to a study of cytomegalovirus exposure and HLA in healthy donors. Notes on the study in general: Analyzed later, most CMV-associated TCR beta chains appeared HLA-restricted. Previous analysis showed most TCR beta V segments were productive about 90% or about 30% of the time. The study flagged 150 to 200 TCR beta chains as cytomegalovirus-associated.

Primers included in the PCR were 60 Vbeta and 13 Jbeta primers. In the original analysis: About 11 million of the roughly 77 million unique TCR beta chains counted in a later analysis were shared. Clones were read by immunoSEQ multiplex PCR, and TCRdb kept only the in-frame ones, dropping some. That table supplies the V and J calls and clone size; D and trimming were determined from the DNA. The profile covers more than 150,000 clones, with 70% to 80% appearing a single time and around 1.6% taken by the ten largest. The sequenced sample consisted of PBMCs. The clonotype originates from a girl aged 10-17 years in good health and CMV-seropositive.

The CDR3 region has the DNA TGTGCCAGCAGCGATACCTGGACTGGAGAGACCCAGTACTTC. Protein: CASSDTWTGETQYF. The chain uses TRBV7-2 and TRBJ2-5; perhaps TRBD2 as D (5 bases). Trimming cost V 5 bases and J 4 bases, with 14 bases left between them. This CDR3 comprises 14 residues. Germline values: CDR1 SGHTA, CDR2 FQGNSA.